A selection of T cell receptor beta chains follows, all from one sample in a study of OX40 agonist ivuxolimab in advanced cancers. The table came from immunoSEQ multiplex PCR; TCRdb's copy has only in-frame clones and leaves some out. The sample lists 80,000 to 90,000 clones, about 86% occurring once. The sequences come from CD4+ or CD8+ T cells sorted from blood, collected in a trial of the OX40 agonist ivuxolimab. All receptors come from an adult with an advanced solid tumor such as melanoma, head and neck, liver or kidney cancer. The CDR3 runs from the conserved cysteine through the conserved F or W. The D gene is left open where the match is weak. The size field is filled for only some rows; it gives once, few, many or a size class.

TGCGCCAGCAGCCCGGGACAGATACAAGAGACCCAGTACTTC CASSPGQIQETQYF TRBJ2-5 TRBV5-1 TRBD1 few
TGTGCCAGCAGCGTAGTTTACACCCTCAAAGGTGATTCACCCCTCCACTTT CASSVVYTLKGDSPLHF TRBJ1-6 TRBV9 . .
TGTGCCAGCTCACCGGGACAGGGCGGGACTGAAGCTTTCTTT CASSPGQGGTEAFF TRBJ1-1 TRBV18 TRBD1 once
TGTGCCAGCAGCTTAGTGGACAGGGATGGGACCCAGTACTTC CASSLVDRDGTQYF TRBJ2-5 TRBV7-2 TRBD1 .
TGTGCCTGGAGTCGGGGGAGCGACTATGGCTACACCTTC CAWSRGSDYGYTF TRBJ1-2 TRBV30 . once
TGTGCCAGCCAACAAGGGGAGATACAGCTTGAAGCTTTCTTT CASQQGEIQLEAFF TRBJ1-1 TRBV28 . .
TGTGCCAGTAGTATATGGGCAGAGAGTCACTCTGGAAACACCATATATTTT CASSIWAESHSGNTIYF TRBJ1-3 TRBV19 . .
TGTGCCAGCAGCTTAGAGGCTCGAAGCACAGATACGCAGTATTTT CASSLEARSTDTQYF TRBJ2-3 TRBV7-3 . once
TGCGCCAGCAGCTTGACAGCAACCAGAAACACTGAAGCTTTCTTT CASSLTATRNTEAFF TRBJ1-1 TRBV5-1 . .
TGTGCCAGCAGCGCTACCCGACAGGAAACTGAAGCTTTCTTT CASSATRQETEAFF TRBJ1-1 TRBV9 . .
TGTGCCAGCAGCTTAGAGAGCGGGTCGAACACTGAAGCTTTCTTT CASSLESGSNTEAFF TRBJ1-1 TRBV11-2 . .
TGCAGTGCTAGCCTCGAGCGGACGCAGTATTTT CSASLERTQYF TRBJ2-3 TRBV20-1 . once
TGCAGCGTTGAGGTCAGCTCCTACGAGCAGTACTTC CSVEVSSYEQYF TRBJ2-7 TRBV29-1 . .
TGCGCCAGCAGCCGAATGACTAGCGGGGGGCAAGAGACCCAGTACTTC CASSRMTSGGQETQYF TRBJ2-5 TRBV4-1 TRBD2 .
TGCGCCAGCAGCTCCGGGACTCCGGGCGAGACCCAGTACTTC CASSSGTPGETQYF TRBJ2-5 TRBV5-1 . once
TGTGCCAGCAAGAAACTCACTAGCGGGGGGGCGGAGCAGTTCTTC CASKKLTSGGAEQFF TRBJ2-1 TRBV2 TRBD2 .
TGCAGTGCCACGTACAATGAGCAGTTCTTC CSATYNEQFF TRBJ2-1 TRBV20-1 . once
TGTGCCAGCAGTTGGACAGTCGGGGATGAAAAACTGTTTTTT CASSWTVGDEKLFF TRBJ1-4 TRBV6-6 . .
TGTGCCAGCAGCAATGGCAACAGGGTGGTAACCGGGGAGCTGTTTTTT CASSNGNRVVTGELFF TRBJ2-2 TRBV21-1 . .
TGTGCCAGCTCGAGGGGTGAAAAACTGTTTTTT CASSRGEKLFF TRBJ1-4 TRBV6-6 . few
TGTGCCAGCACCTCCATGTTAGCGGCCCAGTACTTC CASTSMLAAQYF TRBJ2-5 TRBV14 . .
TGTGCCAGCAGTATAGCCTTGAGCGGGGGGGCCTATGAGCAGTTCTTC CASSIALSGGAYEQFF TRBJ2-1 TRBV27 TRBD2 few
TGTGCCAGCAGCCTAGACGGGGATCAAGAGACCCAGTACTTC CASSLDGDQETQYF TRBJ2-5 TRBV7-9 . .
TGTGCCAGCCGAGGGACTGGAAACACCATATATTTT CASRGTGNTIYF TRBJ1-3 TRBV7-9 . .
TGTGCCAGCAGCTGGGGGGTTCAGGAGACCCAGTACTTC CASSWGVQETQYF TRBJ2-5 TRBV5-8 . .
TGTGCCAGCCAGGATCTGGGGAATGAAAAACTGTTTTTT CASQDLGNEKLFF TRBJ1-4 TRBV6-1 . .
TGTGCCAGCAGCCCGACCAGGGGGACTGGAAACACCATATATTTT CASSPTRGTGNTIYF TRBJ1-3 TRBV7-9 TRBD1 .
TGCGCCAGCAGCTTGACAGGGCGGTTCGGGGAGACCCAGTACTTC CASSLTGRFGETQYF TRBJ2-5 TRBV5-1 . .
TGTGCCAGCAGCTCCCAGGGTTTCGCAGATACGCAGTATTTT CASSSQGFADTQYF TRBJ2-3 TRBV7-6 . .
TGTGCCTGGAGAGGTTCAGGGGGAGTCACTGAAGCTTTCTTT CAWRGSGGVTEAFF TRBJ1-1 TRBV30 TRBD1 .
TGTGCCAGCAGCCCGGGGACTACTAACAATGAGCAGTTCTTC CASSPGTTNNEQFF TRBJ2-1 TRBV6-4 TRBD2 .
TGCGCCAGCAGCTTGGAGGTAGCAACTAATGAAAAACTGTTTTTT CASSLEVATNEKLFF TRBJ1-4 TRBV5-1 . .
TGTGCCAGTAGTATTGGTCTCGGGCTGAACACCGGGGAGCTGTTTTTT CASSIGLGLNTGELFF TRBJ2-2 TRBV19 . .
TGTGCCAGCAGTTCCTACGAGCAGTACTTC CASSSYEQYF TRBJ2-7 TRBV27 . few
TGTGCCAGCAGCTTGGAGCTGGGACAGGGAGCCTACGAGCAGTACTTC CASSLELGQGAYEQYF TRBJ2-7 TRBV5-4 TRBD1 .
TGCGCCAGCAGCGGGGGACAGGGTGGTGAAGCTTTCTTT CASSGGQGGEAFF TRBJ1-1 TRBV5-1 TRBD1 .
TGTGCCAGCAGTCCAAGGGGGGGTAGCACAGATACGCAGTATTTT CASSPRGGSTDTQYF TRBJ2-3 TRBV7-9 . .
TGTGCCAGCAGCGTATCTGGAGACACTGAAGCTTTCTTT CASSVSGDTEAFF TRBJ1-1 TRBV9 . .
TGTGCCAGTAGTATCACGACAGGGTCCTACGAGCAGTACTTC CASSITTGSYEQYF TRBJ2-7 TRBV19 TRBD1 .
TGTGCCAGCAGCTTGGAAGAGGGCACAGATACGCAGTATTTT CASSLEEGTDTQYF TRBJ2-3 TRBV5-6 . .
TGCAGCGTTGTGACAGGGGATTGGAGCAATCAGCCCCAGCATTTT CSVVTGDWSNQPQHF TRBJ1-5 TRBV29-1 TRBD1 once
TGTGCCAGTAACCAGGGAAGGGATTCACCCCTCCACTTT CASNQGRDSPLHF TRBJ1-6 TRBV19 . .
TGTGCCAGCAGCTCCCCGTGGGGTCAAGAGACCCAGTACTTC CASSSPWGQETQYF TRBJ2-5 TRBV28 . .
TGTGCCAGCAGCGTAGCATCCCGGACTAGCGGGGGAGCCTACGAGCAGTACTTC CASSVASRTSGGAYEQYF TRBJ2-7 TRBV9 TRBD2 .
TGCGCCAGCAGCTCCGGGACAGGCACAGATACGCAGTATTTT CASSSGTGTDTQYF TRBJ2-3 TRBV5-1 TRBD1 .
TGTGCCAGCAGCTTAGCTGGTAGCGGGGGGTTTTGTTTT CASSLAGSGGFCF TRBJ2-3 TRBV7-2 TRBD2 few
TGTGCCAGCAAGGCCGGCCGATCCTACGAGCAGTACTTC CASKAGRSYEQYF TRBJ2-7 TRBV6-1 . .
TGTGCCAGCAGTTCGACTAGCACCTACAATGAGCAGTTCTTC CASSSTSTYNEQFF TRBJ2-1 TRBV28 TRBD2 .
TGTGCCAGCAGCTTAACGGGGAAGGGACAAGCTTTCTTT CASSLTGKGQAFF TRBJ1-1 TRBV7-3 . once
TGTGCCAGCAGCTTAGGTAACAGGGCCTTCATAGGCTACACCTTC CASSLGNRAFIGYTF TRBJ1-2 TRBV13 . .
TGTGCCAGCAGCGGTGGACTAGTTCGTGATGAGCAGTTCTTC CASSGGLVRDEQFF TRBJ2-1 TRBV5-4 TRBD2 .
TGTGCCAGCCTGCCAGGGGACATTAACCAAGAGACCCAGTACTTC CASLPGDINQETQYF TRBJ2-5 TRBV7-8 . .
TGTGCCAGCAGTGAAGGCGCTGGGAATGAAGCTTTCTTT CASSEGAGNEAFF TRBJ1-1 TRBV2 . .
TGCGCCAGCAGCTTGGGGGTACTAGCGGGAAATGAGCAGTTCTTC CASSLGVLAGNEQFF TRBJ2-1 TRBV5-1 TRBD2 .
TGTGCCAGCAGTTCCGAGGGGGCGCCGGGCTATGGCTACACCTTC CASSSEGAPGYGYTF TRBJ1-2 TRBV28 TRBD1 .
TGTGCCAGTACGCAAAGCGCCGCTGGAAACACCATATATTTT CASTQSAAGNTIYF TRBJ1-3 TRBV19 . .
TGTGCCAGCAGCCTCCCGGGACAGGGAGTCGGAAAACTGTTTTTT CASSLPGQGVGKLFF TRBJ1-4 TRBV5-6 TRBD1 .
TGTGCCAGCAGCCCCCTAAGTAGGGGATACGCTGGGGCCAACGTCCTGACTTTC CASSPLSRGYAGANVLTF TRBJ2-6 TRBV7-3 . once
TGTGCCAGCAGTGAGCCCCACAGGGCGTTTAGGCCCCAGCATTTT CASSEPHRAFRPQHF TRBJ1-5 TRBV6-1 . .
TGCAGCGTTAGTATGGCGGGACAGGGCTTTGTTGTGGGCGAGCAGTACTTC CSVSMAGQGFVVGEQYF TRBJ2-7 TRBV29-1 TRBD1 .